These 13 T cell receptor beta chains came from one sample sequenced in a study of T cells in narcolepsy (dated by TCRdb to between 2017 and 2018). Receptor libraries were prepared by the immunoSEQ multiplex PCR assay. Held by TCRdb, this immuneACCESS table contains in-frame sequences only and omits some clones. Under half of the omission traces to an unresolved V gene where checked; the cause of the rest is unknown. The sample table lists about 10,000 clones, around 70% of them with a count of one. Under 25% of the sample comes from the top ten. The specimen sequenced was CD45RA- memory CD8+ T cells from PBMCs. The cell subset or site label of this sample denotes: memory T cells sorted ex vivo from peripheral blood. These receptors were obtained from a human donor with narcolepsy.

In its sample, this clone was seen a few times. Other DNA sequences of this sample code for an identical CDR3. The chain carries TRBV4-3 and TRBJ2-3; 9 nucleotides line up with TRBD2. The CDR3 is made up of 14 amino acids. From germline, CDR1 is LGHNA and CDR2 YSLEER. The V and J ends lost 2 bases and 4 bases, in that order; junction bases with no gene match: 1. CDR3 nucleotide sequence: TGCGCCAGCAGCCAATGGACTAGCGCAGATACGCAGTATTTT. This encodes CASSQWTSADTQYF.

The rearrangement links TRBV27 to TRBJ2-5; no reliable D call. The last part of the DNA fits TRBJ2-7 better; the J call may be wrong. From germline, CDR1 is MNHEY and CDR2 SMNVEV (reference sequence). CDR3 length: 13 residues. This CDR3 is CASSPLSTYEQYF. DNA of the CDR3: TGTGCCAGCAGCCCCCTCTCCACCTACGAGCAGTACTTC.

This clone was seen more than once but under ten times. This sequence joins TRBV28 and TRBJ1-5; no definite D call. The CDR3 consists of 13 residues. Germline V gives CDR1 MDHEN, CDR2 SYDVKM. V was trimmed by 2 bases and J by 5 bases, leaving 7 bases between them. The CDR3 is CASSLVVHQPQHF. CDR3 DNA: TGTGCCAGCAGTTTAGTGGTTCATCAGCCCCAGCATTTT.

The chain uses TRBV4-2 and TRBJ2-1; the D is unclear. Germline V gene lookup returns CDR1 LGHNA and CDR2 YNFKEQ. CDR3 length: 17 residues. V was cut by 0 bases and J by 0 bases, with 12 bases left in between. In DNA form, the CDR3 reads TGTGCCAGCAGCCAAGATGAAGAAACCAGCTCCTACAATGAGCAGTTCTTC. This translates into CASSQDEETSSYNEQFF.

The genes are TRBV5-4 and TRBJ2-1, with 8 nucleotides matching TRBD2. V dropped 2 bases and J dropped 8; count of bases not matched to a gene: 9. CDR1 is SGHNT and CDR2 is YYREEE in the germline V gene (reference sequence). This CDR3 has 15 amino acids. The CDR3: CASSFPGLGIHEQFF. In DNA form, the CDR3 reads TGTGCCAGCAGCTTCCCGGGACTAGGTATCCATGAGCAGTTCTTC.

With respect to this clone: In the same sample, other DNA sequences code for this CDR3. The gene calls are TRBV11-2 and TRBJ2-5; D may be TRBD1 or TRBD2 (5 bases each). V lost 1 base and J lost 11, with 23 bases in between. CDR1 is SGHAT, CDR2 FQNNGV, per germline. This CDR3 has 16 amino acids. The CDR3 bases are TGTGCCAGCAGCTTAGCAGTCCGGGACGGGTACTATGAGCAGTACTTC. Translating it yields CASSLAVRDGYYEQYF.

The V gene is TRBV11-3, the J gene TRBJ2-2; D not certain. The germline gives CDR1 SGHNT, CDR2 YENEEA. This CDR3 has 13 residues. With 6 bases removed from V and 6 bases from J, the gap between germline ends came to 11 bases. This CDR3 is CASRSPVAGELFF. CDR3 nucleotide sequence: TGTGCCAGCAGGAGTCCAGTTGCCGGGGAGCTGTTTTTT.

This rearrangement joins TRBV19 to TRBJ2-5; D possibly corresponds to TRBD2 (5 bases). Germline V gene data show CDR1 as LNHDA and CDR2 as SQIVND (reference sequence). The CDR3 is 15 amino acids. The ends were cut back, 2 bases at V and 5 bases at J, with 15 bases in the middle. CDR3 sequence: CASSILPGGGETQYF. CDR3 DNA: TGTGCCAGTAGTATATTGCCCGGAGGTGGGGAGACCCAGTACTTC.

The rearrangement joins TRBV4-2 to TRBJ1-1; the match to TRBD1 covers 7 bases. CDR3 length: 14 amino acids. Germline V gene sequence: CDR1 LGHNA, CDR2 YNFKEQ. Trimming at V came to 0 bases and at J to 7 bases, leaving 5 bases not matched to a gene. The CDR3 DNA reads as TGTGCCAGCAGCCAAGAGGAGGGGGCCGTTGAAGCTTTCTTT. Amino acid sequence: CASSQEEGAVEAFF.

The count of this clone is one. The rearrangement links TRBV6-5 to TRBJ1-6; 7 bases are a match to TRBD1. This CDR3 spans 13 amino acids. Germline V lookup: CDR1 MNHEY, CDR2 SVGAGI. Germline trimming cut 4 bases from V and 8 bases from J; bases unmatched to any gene: 2. The CDR3 loop reads CASSSQGHSPLHF. For the CDR3, the DNA is TGTGCCAGCAGTTCACAGGGGCATTCACCCCTCCACTTT.

The chain links TRBV27 to TRBJ2-3, with TRBD2 identical over 16 bases. Per germline, CDR1 MNHEY and CDR2 SMNVEV (reference sequence). V lost 2 bases to trimming and J lost 6 bases; unmatched junction nucleotides: 5. This CDR3 has 17 amino acids. As DNA, the CDR3 is TGTGCCAGCAGTTTAGGGACTAGCGGGAGGGGATCTGATACGCAGTATTTT. Translating it yields CASSLGTSGRGSDTQYF.

The chain uses TRBV21-1 and TRBJ1-3. TRBV21-1 represents a pseudogene. CDR3 length: 18 residues. CDR3 amino acids: CASSKLMTPSRSGNTIYF. DNA for the CDR3: TGTGCCAGCAGCAAACTGATGACCCCCTCACGCTCTGGAAACACCATATATTTT.

V gene TRBV14 combines with J gene TRBJ1-2; possible D gene TRBD1, 6 bases. The CDR3 contains 15 residues. V was cut by 1 base and J by 5 bases, with 14 bases left in between. Germline V lookup: CDR1 SGHDN, CDR2 FVKESK. CDR3 sequence reads: CASSQGAGALYGYTF. For the CDR3, the DNA is TGTGCCAGCAGCCAAGGGGCGGGGGCCTTATATGGCTACACCTTC.